Ten or more counts support the clone carrying this TCR beta chain. The target antigen is unknown. The sample originates from a study of HIV-infected children after antiretroviral therapy interruption. For the study at large: Four children interrupted treatment; four stayed on continuous treatment. Weeks 0, 12, interruption end (24 or 48), and about 3 years post-study gave interruption-arm samples. Findings and limits, study-wide: Some non-naive CD45RA+ T cells might be present among sorted naive cells.

Noted treatment: PENTA 11 planned treatment interruption arm or continuous ART arm. At least 24 weeks of at least three-drug ART, in children 2 to 15 years. RNA-based 3' RACE libraries used unique molecular identifiers. MiXCR, applied by TCRdb to the 3' RACE reads, yields one record per CDR3 protein. The table shows tens of thousands of distinct CDR3 sequences, with 6.5% occurring only once. The CDR3 totals 14 residues. Trimming removed 6 bases from V and 2 bases from J, with 16 bases in between. CDR1 and CDR2 from the germline V gene are SQVTM and ANQGSEA. V and J are TRBV29-1 and TRBJ1-1; maybe TRBD1 (5 bases). The specimen comprised CD45RA+ CD4+ T cells from PBMCs, pooled from several time points, sampled from a donor given antiretroviral therapy, either interrupted or continuous. Subset noted: naive CD4+ CD45RA+ CD45RO- T cells. The sequence was obtained from a pool of human donors with HIV. CDR3 nucleotide sequence: TGCAGCGTCGACACCCCGGGGGGAAACACTGAAGCTTTCTTT. Protein product: CSVDTPGGNTEAFF.